The source of this T cell receptor (beta chain) is a study of vaccination effects on CD4 cells after COVID-19. In the case of this clone: Antigen specificity is unknown.

CDR3 length: 13 amino acids. Germline V gives CDR1 SGDLS, CDR2 YYNGEE. Trimming took off 6 bases at V and 4 bases at J, with 13 bases between the two ends. Sequencing used immunoSEQ multiplex PCR; TCRdb keeps in-frame clones, though not all of them. The sample has nearly 30,000 clones, roughly four fifths seen once. Antigen-specific CD4+ T cells were expanded (with viral peptide pools) by the ViraFEST assay ahead of sequencing. Cells that had been cultured for nine to eleven days were the source of isolated CD4+ T cells. The cohort was immunized with two doses of either the BNT162b2 or mRNA-1273 vaccine. Neither prior SARS-CoV-2 infection nor positive nucleocapsid antibodies were present in the vaccine recipients.

This chain connects TRBV9 to TRBJ2-5, with TRBD2 as a possible D gene (6 bases). The sample in question was CD4+ T cells from PBMCs cultured with HCoV-229E spike peptides, obtained after COVID-19 vaccination. The TCR was taken from a human donor who received a COVID-19 vaccine. The CDR3 DNA reads TGTGCCAGCACCTCTAACGGGAGAGAGACCCAGTACTTC. Translation gives CASTSNGRETQYF.